This T cell receptor beta chain was recorded in a study of vaccination and CD4 T cells after COVID-19. Germline CDR1 reads SEHNR; CDR2 reads FQNEAQ (reference sequence). V was pared by 0 bases and J by 0 bases, with 11 bases between. The CDR3 is 17 amino acids. Study-wide points: From a median of about 20 to 40, SARS-CoV-2-reactive clonotypes increased, though not significantly.

Points on this clonotype: Its antigen is still unknown.

With the Oncomine TCR Beta short-read assay, DNA from cultured CD4+ T cells was sequenced. TCRdb re-called the PCR reads through MiXCR, storing one row per CDR3 protein. The data hold fewer than 25,000 distinct CDR3 sequences, with approximately 37% observed a single time. Treatment in this sample: approximately nine-day PBMC culture with coronavirus spike peptide pools or control peptides (ViraFEST assay). The material sequenced was cultured CD4+ T cells from blood. This sequence was found in a human donor with COVID-19. The genes are TRBV7-9 and TRBJ1-4; D call uncertain. DNA of the CDR3: TGTGCCAGCAGCTTAGCGCCGGGAGGACCAACTAATGAAAAACTGTTTTTT. Translation gives CASSLAPGGPTNEKLFF.